This TCR beta chain was sequenced during a study of shared clonotypes between healthy human individuals. V shed 2 bases and J 3 bases; nucleotides not matched to a gene: 1. This CDR3 is 15 amino acids long. Per the germline V gene, CDR1 is KGHSH and CDR2 is LQKENI. Broader study findings: Several donors had 4% to 6.5% of their naive CD4 clonotypes in common.

Authors' analysis steps: There were no quality scores in the junction-only immunoSEQ sequences, so filtering differed. Here immunoSEQ multiplex PCR was the method, and the copy in TCRdb shows in-frame clones only, minus some. Clone size and V and J calls were adopted from that table, with D and trimming inferred from the DNA. The sample lists 500,000 to 550,000 clones, around 95% occurring once. This clone was counted a few times. Its antigen is undetermined. The sequenced material came from naive CD4+ T cells sorted from blood. The subset denotes: CD45RA+ positively selected. The clonotype comes from a woman aged 25 to 39 in good health. The gene calls are TRBV18 and TRBJ2-2, with 9 bases fitting TRBD1. In nucleotides, the CDR3 is TGTGCCAGCTCACCATGGACAGGGGACACCGGGGAGCTGTTTTTT. It translates to CASSPWTGDTGELFF.